The 10 T cell receptor beta chains presented below share a single source sample, sequenced in a study of blood T cell repertoires in COVID-19. Some clones are missing from TCRdb's copy, which holds only in-frame ones; the method was immunoSEQ multiplex PCR. Of about 210,000 clones in the sample, 80% to 90% were seen once. What was sequenced was peripheral blood. The receptors were gathered from a woman between 45 and 60 years old with acute or convalescent COVID-19.

The chain uses TRBV30 and TRBJ2-7; 14 nucleotides agree with TRBD2. V shed 3 bases and J 0 bases; nucleotides not matched to a gene: 7. CDR1 is GTSNPN and CDR2 is SVGIG in the germline V gene (reference sequence). The CDR3 is 17 amino acids. The CDR3 loop is CAWSRTSGRSSSYEQYF. In nucleotides, the CDR3 is TGTGCCTGGAGCCGGACTAGCGGGAGGTCAAGCTCCTACGAGCAGTACTTC.

This clone occurred a few times. V gene TRBV5-6 combines with J gene TRBJ1-4; no clear D gene. The CDR3 is made up of 12 amino acids. The ends were cut back, 0 bases at V and 10 bases at J, with 7 bases in the middle. CDR1 SGHDT and CDR2 YYEEEE come from the germline V gene. DNA of the CDR3: TGTGCCAGCAGCTTGGGAGCGGGAAAACTGTTTTTT. It translates to CASSLGAGKLFF.

The chain recombines TRBV6-5 with TRBJ1-3, with D hard to call. The CDR3 is made up of 16 amino acids. V was pared by 2 bases and J by 0 bases, with 11 bases between. Germline V lookup: CDR1 MNHEY, CDR2 SVGAGI. The CDR3 loop reads CASSYLPGRSGNTIYF. The CDR3 DNA is TGTGCCAGCAGTTACCTCCCAGGCCGCTCTGGAAACACCATATATTTT.

The chain has TRBV4-1 and TRBJ2-3; 7 bases align to TRBD2. Germline-derived CDR1 and CDR2 are MGHRA and YSYEKL. The CDR3 loop spans 17 amino acids. The junction had 15 bases not matched to a gene; V was cut back by 4 bases and J by 5 bases. The CDR3 is CASSRAGGREQIDTQYF. CDR3 sequence (DNA): TGCGCCAGCAGCCGTGCGGGCGGGCGGGAGCAAATAGATACGCAGTATTTT.

The rearrangement links TRBV3-1 (or the pseudogene TRBV3-2) to TRBJ1-1, with D tentatively TRBD1 (6 bases). Germline V CDR1 and CDR2: LGHDT, YNNKEL (reference sequence). Trimming removed 4 bases from V and 1 base from J, with 16 bases in between. CDR3 length: 16 residues. In nucleotides, the CDR3 is TGTGCCAGCAGCCCCCGGGGGGGCTGGGAGAACACTGAAGCTTTCTTT. Protein: CASSPRGGWENTEAFF.

In its sample, this clone was seen once. The chain joins TRBV19 to TRBJ2-3, with D unclear. Germline-derived CDR1 and CDR2 are LNHDA and SQIVND (reference sequence). V lost 3 bases and J lost 0, with 10 bases in between. The CDR3 contains 15 residues. The CDR3 DNA follows: TGTGCCAGTAGTATCGCGGCGGTCAGCACAGATACGCAGTATTTT. Translating it yields CASSIAAVSTDTQYF.

This chain joins TRBV30 and TRBJ1-2; the D gene is possibly TRBD1 (5 bases). The CDR3 has 13 amino acids. Germline V gene lookup returns CDR1 GTSNPN and CDR2 SVGIG (reference sequence). Trimming stripped 2 bases from V and 4 bases from J, with 11 bases between. The CDR3 DNA follows: TGTGCCTGGAGTCAGTCAAGGGGCTATGGCTACACCTTC. Translation: CAWSQSRGYGYTF.

This clone was detected a few times. J is TRBJ1-5 and V is TRBV7-2; D uncertain. CDR3 size: 14 residues. Trimming removed 2 bases at V and 4 bases at J, with 9 bases between. The V gene's germline CDR1 is SGHTA and CDR2 FQGNSA. The CDR3 reads CASSLNPSNQPQHF. In DNA form, the CDR3 reads TGTGCCAGCAGCTTAAACCCCAGTAATCAGCCCCAGCATTTT.

V and J are TRBV28 and TRBJ1-2; 7 bases align to TRBD1. CDR3 length: 13 amino acids. The germline V gene has CDR1 MDHEN and CDR2 SYDVKM. The V and J ends lost 7 bases and 1 base, in that order; junction bases with no gene match: 3. CDR3 coding DNA: TGTGCCAGCATACGGGACAGTAACTATGGCTACACCTTC. It translates to CASIRDSNYGYTF.

This chain connects TRBV7-3 to TRBJ1-1; D is uncertain. In germline, CDR1 is SGHTA, CDR2 FQGTGA. Trimming took 4 bases from V and 1 from J, leaving 7 bases between them. CDR3 size: 13 residues. The CDR3 loop reads CASSSYRNTEAFF. The CDR3 DNA sequence: TGTGCCAGCAGCTCGTACAGGAACACTGAAGCTTTCTTT.